This TCR beta chain was documented in a study of T cell clonotyping in hematopoietic cell transplantation. Findings and caveats of the study: Cells were unsorted, so CD4 and CD8 contributions were not separated. After transplant, recipient diversity fell while pathologically expanded clonotypes grew through day 180. At the given depth, recipient repertoires were over 95% de novo clonotypes.

This CDR3 is built from 15 residues. Germline values: CDR1 SSHAT, CDR2 FNYEAQ (reference sequence). As regards this clone: The antigen is not known. The junction differs from germline at one of its ends, possibly a read error.

Profiled with immunoSEQ multiplex PCR; TCRdb holds only in-frame clones, not every one. The sample holds roughly 5,000 clones, about 90% seen once. The chain is built from TRBV7-7 and TRBJ1-2; D not certain. The source of this sequence is a male patient aged 70 to 80 who had an allogeneic stem cell transplant from an unrelated donor, so T cells may come from the graft donor. Some clones in this sample may be carry-over from other donors' samples. The sample here was peripheral blood mononuclear cells, taken 100 days after allogeneic stem cell transplant. CDR3 in amino acids: CASSSRAEGLEGYTF. In DNA form, the CDR3 reads TGTGCTAGCAGCTCCCGAGCCGAAGGGCTGGAAGGCTACACCTTC.